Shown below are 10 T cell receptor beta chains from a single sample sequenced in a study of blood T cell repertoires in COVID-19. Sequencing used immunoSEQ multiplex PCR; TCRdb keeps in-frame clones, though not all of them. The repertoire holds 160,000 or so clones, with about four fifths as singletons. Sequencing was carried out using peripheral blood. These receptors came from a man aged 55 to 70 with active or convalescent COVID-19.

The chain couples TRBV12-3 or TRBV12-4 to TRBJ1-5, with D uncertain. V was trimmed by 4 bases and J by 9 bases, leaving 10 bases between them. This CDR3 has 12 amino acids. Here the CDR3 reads CASSYGIGPQHF. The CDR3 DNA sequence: TGTGCCAGCAGTTACGGGATTGGGCCCCAGCATTTT.

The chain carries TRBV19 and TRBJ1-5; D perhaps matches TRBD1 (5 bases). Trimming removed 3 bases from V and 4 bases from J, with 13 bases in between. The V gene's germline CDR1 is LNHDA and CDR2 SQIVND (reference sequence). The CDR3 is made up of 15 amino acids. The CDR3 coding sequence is TGTGCCAGTAGTATTGCCAGGGTAATAAATCAGCCCCAGCATTTT. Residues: CASSIARVINQPQHF. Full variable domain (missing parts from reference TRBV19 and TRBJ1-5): DGGITQSPKYLFRKEGQNVTLSCEQNLNHDAMYWYRQDPGQGLRLIYYSQIVNDFQKGDIAEGYSVSREKKESFPLTVTSAQKNPTAFYLCASSIARVINQPQHFGDGTRLSIL.

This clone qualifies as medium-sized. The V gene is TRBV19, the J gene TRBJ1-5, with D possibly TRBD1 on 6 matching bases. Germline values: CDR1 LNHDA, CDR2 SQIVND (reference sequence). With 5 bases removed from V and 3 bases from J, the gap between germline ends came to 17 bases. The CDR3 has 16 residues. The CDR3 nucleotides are TGTGCCAGTAGTGTCCGGGACACCACCTTCAATCAGCCCCAGCATTTT. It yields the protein CASSVRDTTFNQPQHF.

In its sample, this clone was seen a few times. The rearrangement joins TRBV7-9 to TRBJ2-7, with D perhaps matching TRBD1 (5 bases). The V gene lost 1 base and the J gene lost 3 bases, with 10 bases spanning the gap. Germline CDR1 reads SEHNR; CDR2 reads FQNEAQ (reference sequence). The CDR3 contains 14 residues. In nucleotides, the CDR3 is TGTGCCAGCAGCTTAGTGACAGATGACTACGAGCAGTACTTC. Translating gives CASSLVTDDYEQYF.

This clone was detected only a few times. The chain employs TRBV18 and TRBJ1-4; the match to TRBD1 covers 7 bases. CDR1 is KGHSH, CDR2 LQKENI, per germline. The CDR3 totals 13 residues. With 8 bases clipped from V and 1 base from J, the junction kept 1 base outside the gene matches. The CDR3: CASNRGTNEKLFF. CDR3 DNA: TGTGCCAGCAACAGGGGAACTAATGAAAAACTGTTTTTT.

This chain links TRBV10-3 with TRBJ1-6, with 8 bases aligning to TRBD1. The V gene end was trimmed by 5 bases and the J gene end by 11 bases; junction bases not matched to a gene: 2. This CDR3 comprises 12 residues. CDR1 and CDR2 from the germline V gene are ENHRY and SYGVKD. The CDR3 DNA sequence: TGTGCCATCAGTAAACAGGGGGCACCCCTCCACTTT. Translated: CAISKQGAPLHF.

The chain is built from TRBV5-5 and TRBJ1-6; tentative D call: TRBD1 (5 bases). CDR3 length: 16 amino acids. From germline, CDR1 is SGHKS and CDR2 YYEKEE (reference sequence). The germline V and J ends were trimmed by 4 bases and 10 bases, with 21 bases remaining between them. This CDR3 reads CASSAVQGTRGSPLHF. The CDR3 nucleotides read TGTGCCAGCAGCGCCGTGCAGGGTACCCGGGGGTCACCCCTCCACTTT. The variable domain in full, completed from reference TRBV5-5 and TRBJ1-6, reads DAGVTQSPTHLIKTRGQQVTLRCSPISGHKSVSWYQQVLGQGPQFIFQYYEKEERGRGNFPDRFSARQFPNYSSELNVNALLLGDSALYLCASSAVQGTRGSPLHFGNGTRLTVT.

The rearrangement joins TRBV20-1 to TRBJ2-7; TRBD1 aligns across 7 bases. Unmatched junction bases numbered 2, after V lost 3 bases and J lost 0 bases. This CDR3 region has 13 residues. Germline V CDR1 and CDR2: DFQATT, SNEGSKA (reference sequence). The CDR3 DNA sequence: TGCAGTGCTAGTCAGGGGGTCTCCTACGAGCAGTACTTC. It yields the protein CSASQGVSYEQYF.

CDR3 in amino acids: CASSAGTGEQYF. The CDR3 DNA is TGTGCCAGCAGTGCCGGGACTGGGGAGCAGTACTTC. The rearrangement joins TRBV2 to TRBJ2-7, with D perhaps TRBD2 (6 bases). This CDR3 has 12 amino acids. Trimming removed 4 bases at V and 7 bases at J, with 11 bases between. Germline V gives CDR1 SNHLY, CDR2 FYNNEI.

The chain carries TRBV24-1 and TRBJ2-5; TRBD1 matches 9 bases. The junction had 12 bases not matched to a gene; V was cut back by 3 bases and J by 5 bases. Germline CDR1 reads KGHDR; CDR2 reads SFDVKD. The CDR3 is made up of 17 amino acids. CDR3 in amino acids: CATSDIGTGPEGETQYF. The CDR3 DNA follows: TGTGCCACCAGTGATATCGGGACAGGGCCTGAGGGGGAGACCCAGTACTTC.